One sample yielded the 24 T cell receptor beta chains listed below, sequenced in a study of blood T cell repertoires in COVID-19 (dated by TCRdb to about 2020). Library generation was performed with the immunoSEQ multiplex PCR assay. The table comes from immuneACCESS by way of TCRdb, which keeps in-frame sequences with V and J called. Part of the clones is missing from these tables; in studies checked, under half for an unresolved V gene and the rest for unknown reasons. Counted in this sample were about 280,000 clones; roughly 85% of them appeared once. The ten largest make up 5% to 6.5% of the sample. Material for sequencing was peripheral blood. Receptor source: a man aged 50-60 years with active or convalescent COVID-19.

This clone was observed once. The chain uses TRBV5-1 and TRBJ2-2; D is possibly TRBD2 (5 bases). Per germline, CDR1 SGHRS and CDR2 YFSETQ. This CDR3 comprises 18 residues. V lost 0 bases and J 5 bases, leaving 20 bases between the germline ends. CDR3 loop: CASSLAFGERRGTGELFF. The CDR3 DNA is TGCGCCAGCAGCTTGGCCTTTGGGGAACGGCGAGGGACCGGGGAGCTGTTTTTT. The full variable domain, in which reference TRBV5-1 and TRBJ2-2 provide the parts outside the CDR3, is KAGVTQTPRYLIKTRGQQVTLSCSPISGHRSVSWYQQTPGQGLQFLFEYFSETQRNKGNFPGRFSGRQFSNSRSEMNVSTLELGDSALYLCASSLAFGERRGTGELFFGEGSRLTVL.

The chain joins TRBV7-2 to TRBJ1-2, with 8 bases matching TRBD1. The J segment lost 4 bases and the V segment lost 3 bases, leaving 7 bases of the junction unmatched. Germline CDR1 and CDR2: SGHTA and FQGNSA. The CDR3 loop spans 15 amino acids. CDR3 DNA sequence: TGTGCCAGCAGCTTTAACAGGGGGAGCATCTATGGCTACACCTTC. Translation: CASSFNRGSIYGYTF.

The CDR3, as DNA: TGTGCCAGCAGCTCCGGGACAGGGGTTCAGCCCCAGCATTTT. Its translation: CASSSGTGVQPQHF. V is TRBV5-5 and J is TRBJ1-5, with 10 positions matching TRBD1. V dropped 3 bases and J dropped 6; count of bases not matched to a gene: 3. CDR1 and CDR2 (germline): SGHKS, YYEKEE (reference sequence). The CDR3 contains 14 residues.

The chain is built from TRBV7-9 and TRBJ2-3; D gene unclear. Deletions cut 7 bases from V and 1 base from J, with 6 bases between. The germline V gene encodes CDR1 SEHNR and CDR2 FQNEAQ (reference sequence). This CDR3 has 12 amino acids. The CDR3 DNA follows: TGTGCCAGCACCCTCCGCACAGATACGCAGTATTTT. Translated, it gives CASTLRTDTQYF.

The V and J genes are TRBV28 and TRBJ2-7; TRBD2 aligns across 7 bases. The CDR3 loop spans 14 amino acids. The V segment lost 3 bases and the J segment 2 bases; nucleotides outside the gene matches: 4. The germline CDR1 and CDR2 sequences are MDHEN and SYDVKM. CDR3 coding DNA: TGTGCCAGCAGTTTTGCGGGGGTGACCTACGAGCAGTACTTC. This gives the protein CASSFAGVTYEQYF.

The chain uses TRBV7-9 and TRBJ2-1; 7 nucleotides match TRBD1. The germline V gene has CDR1 SEHNR and CDR2 FQNEAQ (reference sequence). J lost 7 bases, V lost 3 bases, and 6 bases had no gene match. The CDR3 sequence is 14 residues long. The CDR3 spells CASSFRQGGNEQFF. The CDR3 DNA reads TGTGCCAGCAGCTTTAGACAGGGTGGGAATGAGCAGTTCTTC.

V and J are TRBV28 and TRBJ2-7; TRBD2 agrees at 13 bases. CDR1 is MDHEN and CDR2 is SYDVKM in the germline V gene. The CDR3 totals 14 residues. Trimming took 6 bases from V and 4 from J; bases not matched to a gene: 3. This chain's CDR3 is CASSVTSGRYEQYF. In DNA, the CDR3 is TGTGCCAGCAGCGTGACTAGCGGGAGGTACGAGCAGTACTTC.

The chain joins TRBV9 to TRBJ2-7; 7 positions match TRBD2. After removal of 1 base from V and 2 bases from J, the junction contained 3 bases not matched to a gene. The germline V gene encodes CDR1 SGDLS and CDR2 YYNGEE. CDR3 length: 14 amino acids. The CDR3: CASSVSSGAYEQYF. CDR3 coding DNA: TGTGCCAGCAGCGTATCTAGCGGAGCCTACGAGCAGTACTTC.

V usage is TRBV6-5 and J usage is TRBJ1-1; 9 positions match TRBD1. Germline V gene sequence: CDR1 MNHEY, CDR2 SVGAGI. After removal of 6 bases from V and 7 bases from J, the junction contained 6 bases not matched to a gene. The length of the CDR3 is 13 residues. Here the CDR3 reads CASSTGQGSEAFF. The CDR3 nucleotides read TGTGCCAGCAGCACTGGACAGGGGAGTGAAGCTTTCTTT.

Only one count was recorded for this clone. The rearrangement joins TRBV28 to TRBJ1-1; D gene unclear. The CDR3 totals 13 residues. Trimming took 6 bases from V and 3 from J, leaving 11 bases between them. Germline values: CDR1 MDHEN, CDR2 SYDVKM. The CDR3, as DNA: TGTGCCAGCAGATCCGGGTTTTACACTGAAGCTTTCTTT. It translates to CASRSGFYTEAFF. Together with reference TRBV28 and TRBJ1-1, the CDR3 gives the full variable domain: DVKVTQSSRYLVKRTGEKVFLECVQDMDHENMFWYRQDPGLGLRLIYFSYDVKMKEKGDIPEGYSVSREKKERFSLILESASTNQTSMYLCASRSGFYTEAFFGQGTRLTVV.

This chain links TRBV6-6 with TRBJ2-7; weak D call: TRBD2 (7 bases). The CDR3 length is 14 residues. CDR1 is MNHNY, CDR2 SVGAGI, per germline (reference sequence). Trimming cost V 6 bases and J 3 bases, with 15 bases left between them. The CDR3: CASRPQGGGYEQYF. The CDR3 DNA reads as TGTGCCAGCAGACCACAGGGAGGGGGCTACGAGCAGTACTTC.

J is TRBJ1-5 and V is TRBV30, with 8 bases identical to TRBD1. CDR3 length: 15 residues. Trimming took 0 bases from V and 1 from J; bases not matched to a gene: 2. Germline V gene lookup returns CDR1 GTSNPN and CDR2 SVGIG (reference sequence). Written as DNA, the CDR3 is TGTGCCTGGAGTGTACAGGGGGGAAGCAATCAGCCCCAGCATTTT. It encodes CAWSVQGGSNQPQHF. Variable domain in full (rest from reference TRBV30 and TRBJ1-5): SQTIHQWPATLVQPVGSPLSLECTVEGTSNPNLYWYRQAAGRGLQLLFYSVGIGQISSEVPQNLSASRPQDRQFILSSKKLLLSDSGFYLCAWSVQGGSNQPQHFGDGTRLSIL.

The rearrangement joins TRBV30 to TRBJ1-3, with D tentatively TRBD1 (6 bases). Germline CDR1 is GTSNPN and CDR2 is SVGIG (reference sequence). Trimming shortened V by 3 bases and J by 6 bases, and 12 bases separated the two germline ends. There are 13 residues in the CDR3. CDR3 sequence: CAWRTGGANTIYF. CDR3 DNA sequence: TGTGCCTGGAGAACGGGGGGGGCAAACACCATATATTTT.

The gene calls are TRBV10-3 and TRBJ1-1, with 9 bases fitting TRBD1. Germline CDR1 ENHRY, CDR2 SYGVKD. The V segment lost 8 bases and the J segment 8 bases; nucleotides outside the gene matches: 6. The CDR3 spans 12 residues. The CDR3 region is CAIRDREGEAFF. The CDR3 DNA sequence: TGTGCCATCCGGGACAGGGAGGGCGAAGCTTTCTTT.

The gene calls are TRBV7-9 and TRBJ2-1; no firm D call. V shed 4 bases and J shed 12 bases, with 13 bases lying between them. Per germline, CDR1 SEHNR and CDR2 FQNEAQ (reference sequence). This CDR3 comprises 12 residues. CDR3 residues: CASSSVSPRQFF. DNA for the CDR3: TGTGCCAGCAGCTCAGTTAGCCCCCGGCAGTTCTTC.

V and J are TRBV5-4 and TRBJ2-7, with 7 bases that match TRBD2. Germline-derived CDR1 and CDR2 are SGHNT and YYREEE (reference sequence). The junction had 4 bases not matched to a gene; V was cut back by 0 bases and J by 1 base. CDR3 length equals 15 residues. The DNA of the CDR3 is TGTGCCAGCAGCTTGGCTAGCGGTAATTCCTACGAGCAGTACTTC. As protein: CASSLASGNSYEQYF.

CDR3: CSVQTGSNQPQHF. DNA of the CDR3: TGCAGCGTGCAGACAGGGTCCAATCAGCCCCAGCATTTT. The rearrangement links TRBV29-1 to TRBJ1-5, with 7 bases lining up with TRBD1. The CDR3 has 13 residues. V lost 6 bases and J lost 3; bases outside the gene matches: 5. Germline V gene lookup returns CDR1 SQVTM and CDR2 ANQGSEA.

This clone was counted only a few times. The V call is TRBV10-3, the J call TRBJ1-6; D gene ambiguous. Germline CDR1 reads ENHRY; CDR2 reads SYGVKD. CDR3 length: 14 amino acids. Trimming left V 2 bases short and J 9 bases short, with 11 bases between. CDR3 sequence reads: CAISEGRNTSPLHF. The CDR3 coding sequence is TGTGCCATCAGTGAGGGCAGAAACACTTCACCCCTCCACTTT.

J is TRBJ2-5 and V is TRBV9; TRBD2 agrees at 12 bases. CDR3 size: 16 residues. From germline, CDR1 is SGDLS and CDR2 YYNGEE. V lost 3 bases, J lost 1 base, and 4 bases stayed unmatched. The CDR3, as DNA: TGTGCCAGCAGCGACGGGACTAGCGGGCCCCAAGAGACCCAGTACTTC. Its translation is CASSDGTSGPQETQYF.

The chain is built from TRBV13 and TRBJ2-1, with D unclear. From germline, CDR1 is PRHDT and CDR2 FYEKMQ (reference sequence). This CDR3 is 11 amino acids long. V was pared by 4 bases and J by 6 bases, with 4 bases between. The CDR3: CASSSSNEQFF. The CDR3 DNA follows: TGTGCCAGCAGCTCGAGCAATGAGCAGTTCTTC.

The J gene is TRBJ2-7, the V gene TRBV4-3; TRBD1 aligns across 7 bases. From germline, CDR1 is LGHNA and CDR2 YSLEER. This CDR3 is 14 amino acids long. V gave up 4 bases and J gave up 7 bases; unmatched junction bases: 10. CDR3 nucleotide sequence: TGCGCCAGCAGCCGCTCGACAGGGCTGGGGGAGCAGTACTTC. This encodes CASSRSTGLGEQYF.

CDR3 bases: TGTGCCAGCAGTTCCCCGGGGTCAGAGACCCAGTACTTC. Translating gives CASSSPGSETQYF. This sequence joins TRBV6-6 and TRBJ2-5; D is perhaps TRBD2 (5 bases). The germline CDR1 and CDR2 sequences are MNHNY and SVGAGI (reference sequence). V was trimmed by 4 bases and J by 4 bases, leaving 10 bases between them. This CDR3 region has 13 residues.

The rearrangement links TRBV30 to TRBJ2-7, with 11 positions matching TRBD2. Germline CDR1 GTSNPN, CDR2 SVGIG (reference sequence). J was trimmed by 5 bases and V by 3 bases; bases with no gene match: 6. This CDR3 is 14 amino acids long. The CDR3 is CAWRYSGRAHEQYF. CDR3 DNA sequence: TGTGCCTGGAGGTATAGCGGGAGGGCCCACGAGCAGTACTTC.

The chain couples TRBV27 to TRBJ2-2; TRBD2 matches at 15 bases. The CDR3 extends over 16 amino acids. Per the germline V gene, CDR1 is MNHEY and CDR2 is SMNVEV (reference sequence). V gave up 5 bases and J gave up 6 bases; unmatched junction bases: 4. CDR3 sequence reads: CASSPRTSGRAGELFF. For the CDR3, the DNA is TGTGCCAGCAGTCCCCGGACTAGCGGGAGGGCCGGGGAGCTGTTTTTT.